This T cell receptor beta chain was profiled in a study of cytomegalovirus exposure and HLA in healthy donors. The study, taken as a whole, reports: A later analysis reportedly found that, within productive TCRs, an Asian-associated ancestry cluster had fewer N-insertions than the mean observed across the roughly 700 donors. About 90% or about 30% of the time was how often most TCR beta V segments were productive, according to an earlier analysis. Follow-up analysis later connected one missense variant in DCLRE1C with trimming of TCR beta V- and J-genes.

V lost 5 bases and J lost 6, with 7 bases in between. CDR3 length equals 12 residues. Germline CDR1 reads LNHDA; CDR2 reads SQIVND (reference sequence). Notes on this clone: What it binds is not known.

PCR employed 60 Vbeta and 13 Jbeta primers. The repertoire was sequenced with immunoSEQ multiplex PCR; TCRdb's copy has only in-frame clones and lacks some. The sample gives around 200,000 clones, 80% of which show up once; roughly 0.7% is in the top ten. The chain recombines TRBV19 with TRBJ2-2; D unclear. Sample: PBMCs. This clonotype originated in a boy younger than 18 in good health and CMV-seronegative. The CDR3 region is CASSRWPGELFF. CDR3 nucleotides: TGTGCCAGTAGTCGTTGGCCCGGGGAGCTGTTTTTT.